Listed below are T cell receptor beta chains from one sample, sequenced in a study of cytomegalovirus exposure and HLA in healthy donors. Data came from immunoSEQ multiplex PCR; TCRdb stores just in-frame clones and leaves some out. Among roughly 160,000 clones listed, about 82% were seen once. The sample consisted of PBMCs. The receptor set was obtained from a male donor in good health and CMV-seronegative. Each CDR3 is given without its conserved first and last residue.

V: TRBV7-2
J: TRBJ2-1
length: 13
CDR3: ASSSSGSPYNEQF

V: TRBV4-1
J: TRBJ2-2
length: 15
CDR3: ASSQDLRSGYSGELF

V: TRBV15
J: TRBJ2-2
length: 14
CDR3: ATSTGTGGYTGELF

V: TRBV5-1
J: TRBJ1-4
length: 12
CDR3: ASSLGAANEKLF

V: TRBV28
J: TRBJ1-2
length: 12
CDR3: ASKGVGYIGGYT

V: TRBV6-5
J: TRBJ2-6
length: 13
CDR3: ASRSFRSGANVLT

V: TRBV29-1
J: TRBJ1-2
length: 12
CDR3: SVELWGPREGYT

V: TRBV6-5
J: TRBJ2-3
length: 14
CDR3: ASSSSTGDVTDTQY

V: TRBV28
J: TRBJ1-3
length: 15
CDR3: ASSLPQGHGAGNTIY

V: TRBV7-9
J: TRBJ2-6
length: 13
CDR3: ASSRLNSGANVLT

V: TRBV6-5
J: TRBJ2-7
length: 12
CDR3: ASSSGTSVFEQY

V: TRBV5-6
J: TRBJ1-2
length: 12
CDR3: ASSLDLANYGYT

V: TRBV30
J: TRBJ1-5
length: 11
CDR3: ACRTGLNQPQH

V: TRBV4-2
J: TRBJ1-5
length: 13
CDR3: ASVQGTSSNQPQH

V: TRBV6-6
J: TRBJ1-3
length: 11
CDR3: ASRGAAGNTIY

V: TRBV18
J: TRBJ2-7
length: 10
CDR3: ASSPGGYEQY

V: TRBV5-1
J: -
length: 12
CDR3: ASSPRDYEYEQY